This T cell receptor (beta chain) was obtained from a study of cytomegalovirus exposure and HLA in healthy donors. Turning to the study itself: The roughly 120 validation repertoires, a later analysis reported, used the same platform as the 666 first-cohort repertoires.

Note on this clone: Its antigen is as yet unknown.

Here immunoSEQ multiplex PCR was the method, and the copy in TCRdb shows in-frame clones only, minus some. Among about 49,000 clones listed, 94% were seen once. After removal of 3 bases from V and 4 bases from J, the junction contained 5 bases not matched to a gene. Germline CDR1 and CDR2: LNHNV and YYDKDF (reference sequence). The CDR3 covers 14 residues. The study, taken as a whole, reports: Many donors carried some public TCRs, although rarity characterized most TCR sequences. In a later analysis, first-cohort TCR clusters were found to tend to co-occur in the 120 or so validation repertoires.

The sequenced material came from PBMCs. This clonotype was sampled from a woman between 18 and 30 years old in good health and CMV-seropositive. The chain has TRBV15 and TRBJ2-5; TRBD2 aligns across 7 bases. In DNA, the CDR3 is TGTGCCACCAGCAGGGGGGGGAGTCTAGAGACCCAGTACTTC. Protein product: CATSRGGSLETQYF. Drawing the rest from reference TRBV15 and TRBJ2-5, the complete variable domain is DAMVIQNPRYQVTQFGKPVTLSCSQTLNHNVMYWYQQKSSQAPKLLFHYYDKDFNNEADTPDNFQSRRPNTSFCFLDIRSPGLGDTAMYLCATSRGGSLETQYFGPGTRLLVL.